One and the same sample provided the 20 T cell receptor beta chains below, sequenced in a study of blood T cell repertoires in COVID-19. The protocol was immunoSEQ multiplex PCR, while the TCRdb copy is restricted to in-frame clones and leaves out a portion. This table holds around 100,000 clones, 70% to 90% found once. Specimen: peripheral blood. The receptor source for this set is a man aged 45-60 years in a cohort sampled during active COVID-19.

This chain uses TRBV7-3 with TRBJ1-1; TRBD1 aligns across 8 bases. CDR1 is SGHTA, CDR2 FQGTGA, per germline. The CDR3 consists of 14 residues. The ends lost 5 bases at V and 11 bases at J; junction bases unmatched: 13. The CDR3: CASSPGPRTGNAFF. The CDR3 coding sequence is TGTGCCAGCAGCCCCGGACCCAGGACAGGGAACGCTTTCTTT. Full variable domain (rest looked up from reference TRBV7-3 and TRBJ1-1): GAGVSQTPSNKVTEKGKYVELRCDPISGHTALYWYRQSLGQGPEFLIYFQGTGAADDSGLPNDRFFAVRPEGSVSTLKIQRTERGDSAVYLCASSPGPRTGNAFFGQGTRLTVV.

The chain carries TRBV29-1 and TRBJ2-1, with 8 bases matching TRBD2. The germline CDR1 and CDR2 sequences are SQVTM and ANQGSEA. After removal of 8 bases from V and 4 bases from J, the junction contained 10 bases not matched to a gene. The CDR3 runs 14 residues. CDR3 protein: CSSPGGGPYNEQFF. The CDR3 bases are TGCAGCTCCCCTGGCGGGGGGCCGTACAATGAGCAGTTCTTC.

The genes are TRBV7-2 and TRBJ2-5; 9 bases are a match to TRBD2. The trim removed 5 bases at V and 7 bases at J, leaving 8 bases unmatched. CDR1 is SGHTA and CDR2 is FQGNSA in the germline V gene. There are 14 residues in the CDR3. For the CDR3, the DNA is TGTGCCAGCAGCGGGGGACTAGCTAGAGGGACCCAGTACTTC. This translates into CASSGGLARGTQYF.

CDR3 in amino acids: CASILAPGQGVHEQYF. CDR3 sequence (DNA): TGTGCCAGCATTCTCGCACCGGGACAGGGGGTCCACGAGCAGTACTTC. The genes are TRBV5-5 and TRBJ2-7; 11 nucleotides agree with TRBD1. Trimming cost V 6 bases and J 5 bases; bases outside gene matches: 13. The length of the CDR3 is 16 residues. Per the germline V gene, CDR1 is SGHKS and CDR2 is YYEKEE (reference sequence).

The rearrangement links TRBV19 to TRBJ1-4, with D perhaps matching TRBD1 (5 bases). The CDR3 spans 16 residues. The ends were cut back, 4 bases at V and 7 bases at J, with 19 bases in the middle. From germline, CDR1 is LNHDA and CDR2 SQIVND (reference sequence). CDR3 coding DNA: TGTGCCAGTAGTACCTCGAAGCGGGGGGTTGGTGAAAAACTGTTTTTT. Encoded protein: CASSTSKRGVGEKLFF.

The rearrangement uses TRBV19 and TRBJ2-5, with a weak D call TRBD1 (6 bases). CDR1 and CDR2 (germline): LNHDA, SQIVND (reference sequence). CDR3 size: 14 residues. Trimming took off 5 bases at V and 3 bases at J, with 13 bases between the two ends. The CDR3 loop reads CASSPDDRKETQYF. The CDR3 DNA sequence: TGTGCCAGTAGTCCTGACGACAGGAAAGAGACCCAGTACTTC.

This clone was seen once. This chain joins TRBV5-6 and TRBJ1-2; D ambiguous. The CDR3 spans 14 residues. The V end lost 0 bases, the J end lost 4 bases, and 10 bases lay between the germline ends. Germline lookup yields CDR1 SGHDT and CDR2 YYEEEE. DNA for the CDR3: TGTGCCAGCAGCTTGGAGGCACAGATCTATGGCTACACCTTC. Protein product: CASSLEAQIYGYTF. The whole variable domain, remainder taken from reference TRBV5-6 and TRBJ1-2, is DAGVTQSPTHLIKTRGQQVTLRCSPKSGHDTVSWYQQALGQGPQFIFQYYEEEERQRGNFPDRFSGHQFPNYSSELNVNALLLGDSALYLCASSLEAQIYGYTFGSGTRLTVV.

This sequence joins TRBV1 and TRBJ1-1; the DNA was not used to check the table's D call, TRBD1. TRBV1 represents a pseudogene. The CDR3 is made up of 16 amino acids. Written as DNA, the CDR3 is TGCACCAGCAGCCAAGTTAAACAGGGCACGGTCGCTGAAGCTTTCTTT. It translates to CTSSQVKQGTVAEAFF.

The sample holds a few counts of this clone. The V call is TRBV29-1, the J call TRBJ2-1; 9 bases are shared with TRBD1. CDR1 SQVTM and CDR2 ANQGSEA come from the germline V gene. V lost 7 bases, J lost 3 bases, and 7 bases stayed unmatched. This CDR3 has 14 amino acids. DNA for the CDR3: TGCAGCGCCCAACAGGGGGCAAGCTACAATGAGCAGTTCTTC. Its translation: CSAQQGASYNEQFF.

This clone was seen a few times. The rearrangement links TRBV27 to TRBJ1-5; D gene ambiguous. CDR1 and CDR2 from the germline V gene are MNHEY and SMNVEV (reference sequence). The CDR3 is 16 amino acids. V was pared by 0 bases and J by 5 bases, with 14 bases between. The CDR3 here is CASSLSAGRIHQPQHF. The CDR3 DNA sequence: TGTGCCAGCAGTTTATCGGCCGGGAGGATTCATCAGCCCCAGCATTTT.

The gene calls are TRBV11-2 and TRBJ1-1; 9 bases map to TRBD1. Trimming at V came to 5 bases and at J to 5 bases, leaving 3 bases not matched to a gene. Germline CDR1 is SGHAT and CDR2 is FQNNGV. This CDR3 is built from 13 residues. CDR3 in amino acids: CASSLTGGTEAFF. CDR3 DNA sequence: TGTGCCAGCAGCCTGACAGGGGGAACTGAAGCTTTCTTT.

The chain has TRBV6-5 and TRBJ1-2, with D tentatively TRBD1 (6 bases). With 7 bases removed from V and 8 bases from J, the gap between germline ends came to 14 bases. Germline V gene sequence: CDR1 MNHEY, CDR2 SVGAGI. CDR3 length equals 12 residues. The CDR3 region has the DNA TGTGCCAGCACTGCAGGGGCGAACGGCTACACCTTC. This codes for CASTAGANGYTF.

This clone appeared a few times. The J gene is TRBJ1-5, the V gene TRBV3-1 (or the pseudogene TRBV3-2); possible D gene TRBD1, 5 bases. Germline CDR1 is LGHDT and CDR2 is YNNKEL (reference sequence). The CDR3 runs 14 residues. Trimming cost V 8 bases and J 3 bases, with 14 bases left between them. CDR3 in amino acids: CASGGGRTNQPQHF. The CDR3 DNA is TGTGCCAGCGGGGGGGGGAGAACCAATCAGCCCCAGCATTTT.

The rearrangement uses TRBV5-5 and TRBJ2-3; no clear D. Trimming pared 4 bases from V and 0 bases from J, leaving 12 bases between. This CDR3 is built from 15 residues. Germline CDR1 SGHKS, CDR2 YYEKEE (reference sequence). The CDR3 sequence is CASSKNWASTDTQYF. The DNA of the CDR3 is TGTGCCAGCAGCAAAAACTGGGCAAGCACAGATACGCAGTATTTT.

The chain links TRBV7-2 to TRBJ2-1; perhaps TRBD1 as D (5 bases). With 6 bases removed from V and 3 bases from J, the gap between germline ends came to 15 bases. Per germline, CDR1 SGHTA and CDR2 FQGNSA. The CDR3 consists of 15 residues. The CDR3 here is CASSSDSSYYNEQFF. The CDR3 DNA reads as TGTGCCAGCAGTTCTGACAGCTCCTACTACAATGAGCAGTTCTTC.

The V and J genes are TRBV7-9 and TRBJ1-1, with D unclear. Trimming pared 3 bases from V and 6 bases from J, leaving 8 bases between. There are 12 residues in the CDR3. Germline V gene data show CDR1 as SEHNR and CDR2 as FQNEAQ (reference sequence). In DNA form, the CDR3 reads TGTGCCAGCAGCTTCGGAAGCGCTGAAGCTTTCTTT. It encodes CASSFGSAEAFF. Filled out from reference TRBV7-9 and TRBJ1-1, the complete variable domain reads DTGVSQNPRHKITKRGQNVTFRCDPISEHNRLYWYRQTLGQGPEFLTYFQNEAQLEKSRLLSDRFSAERPKGSFSTLEIQRTEQGDSAMYLCASSFGSAEAFFGQGTRLTVV.

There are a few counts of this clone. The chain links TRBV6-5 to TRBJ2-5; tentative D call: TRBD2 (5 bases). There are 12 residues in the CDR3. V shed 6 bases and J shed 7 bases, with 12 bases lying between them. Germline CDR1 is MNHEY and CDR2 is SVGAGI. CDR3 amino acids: CASSGIGVTQYF. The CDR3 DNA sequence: TGTGCCAGCAGCGGGATCGGTGTGACCCAGTACTTC.

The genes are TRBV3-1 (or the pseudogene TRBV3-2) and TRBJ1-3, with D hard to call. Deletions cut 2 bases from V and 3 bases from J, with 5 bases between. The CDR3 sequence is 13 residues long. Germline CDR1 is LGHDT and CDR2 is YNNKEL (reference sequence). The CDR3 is CASSQNSGNTIYF. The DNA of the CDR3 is TGTGCCAGCAGCCAAAACAGTGGAAACACCATATATTTT.

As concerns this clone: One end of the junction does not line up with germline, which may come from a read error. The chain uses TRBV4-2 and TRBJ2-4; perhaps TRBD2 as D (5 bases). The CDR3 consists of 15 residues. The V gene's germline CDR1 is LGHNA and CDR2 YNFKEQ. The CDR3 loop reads CASSPLGSGKTIQYF. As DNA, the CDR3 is TGTGCCAGCAGCCCGCTTGGGTCCGGGAAAACCATTCAGTACTTC.

In DNA form, the CDR3 reads TGTGCCAGCGACACAGGGGGTTCCGCCACTGAAGCTTTCTTT. Translating gives CASDTGGSATEAFF. This sequence joins TRBV7-9 and TRBJ1-1, with TRBD1 identical over 8 bases. Germline values: CDR1 SEHNR, CDR2 FQNEAQ (reference sequence). V shed 8 bases and J 4 bases; nucleotides not matched to a gene: 9. The CDR3 has 14 residues.